One sample yielded the 24 T cell receptor beta chains listed below, sequenced in a study of CD8 T cells in ankylosing spondylitis. Antigens of these TCRs are unknown. Study-wide results and caveats: Ankylosing spondylitis blood seemed to carry a telltale TCR beta motif made of fewer than 10 highly homologous variants.

One entry per CDR3 protein results from TCRdb running MiXCR on the 5' RACE reads. The sample has 350,000 or so distinct CDR3 sequences, 8% seen once. Sequenced: blood, either unsorted or a sorted T cell fraction (not recorded which). These receptors were collected from a male donor with ankylosing spondylitis.

This clonotype was counted between two and nine times. The chain employs TRBV15 and TRBJ2-6; no reliable D call. Between the trimmed V and J ends, which lost 0 bases and 0 bases, there was a span of 3 bases. Germline V gives CDR1 LNHNV, CDR2 YYDKDF (reference sequence). The CDR3 sequence is 15 residues long. CDR3 loop: CATSRERSGANVLTF. CDR3 coding DNA: TGTGCCACCAGCAGAGAACGCTCTGGGGCCAACGTCCTGACTTTC.

This clonotype was picked up many times. This chain links TRBV11-3 with TRBJ2-3; D call uncertain. CDR1 is SGHNT, CDR2 YENEEA, per germline. This CDR3 region has 13 residues. V dropped 1 base and J dropped 4 bases, with 6 bases sitting between them. The CDR3 protein is CASSLGASDTQYF. CDR3 nucleotide sequence: TGTGCCAGCAGCTTAGGGGCCTCAGATACGCAGTATTTT.

This clonotype turned up a few times. The rearrangement links TRBV5-4 to TRBJ1-6; 9 nucleotides line up with TRBD1. The CDR3 extends over 14 amino acids. Germline trimming cut 3 bases from V and 10 bases from J; bases unmatched to any gene: 5. Germline loops: CDR1 SGHNT, CDR2 YYREEE (reference sequence). The CDR3 DNA is TGTGCCAGCAGCTCACAGGGGGCAGAGTCACCCCTCCACTTT. Translating it yields CASSSQGAESPLHF.

This clonotype was seen only a few times. V is TRBV27 and J is TRBJ2-1; 9 bases are a match to TRBD2. The V gene's germline CDR1 is MNHEY and CDR2 SMNVEV (reference sequence). The CDR3 runs to 16 residues. V trimming: 0 bases; J trimming: 4 bases; junction bases outside the gene matches: 4. CDR3 coding DNA: TGTGCCAGCAGTTTATCGGCGGGGGGGGTATACAATGAGCAGTTCTTC. Translation: CASSLSAGGVYNEQFF.

J is TRBJ2-7 and V is TRBV25-1; a weak D match, TRBD2 (5 bases). The CDR3 extends over 13 amino acids. V was cut by 8 bases and J by 6 bases, with 17 bases left in between. Germline V gene sequence: CDR1 MGHDK, CDR2 SYGVNS. The chain's CDR3 is CASSGIRGSEQYF. CDR3 DNA: TGTGCCAGCTCCGGGATCCGGGGATCCGAGCAGTACTTC.

This clonotype has just a few counts. This chain connects TRBV12-3 or TRBV12-4 to TRBJ1-2, with 8 bases lining up with TRBD1. The CDR3 sequence is 13 residues long. The V segment lost 4 bases and the J segment 2 bases; nucleotides outside the gene matches: 0. The CDR3 DNA follows: TGTGCCAGCAGTTGGACAGGGAACTATGGCTACACCTTC. Translation gives CASSWTGNYGYTF.

The chain links TRBV2 to TRBJ2-1, with D hard to call. Germline CDR1 is SNHLY and CDR2 is FYNNEI. The CDR3 is made up of 16 amino acids. V gave up 8 bases and J gave up 0 bases, with 17 bases separating them. The CDR3, as DNA: TGTGCCAGCCTGGGGTTAGCTGCGAGCTCCTACAATGAGCAGTTCTTC. Its translation is CASLGLAASSYNEQFF.

For this clonotype: A much larger clone lies a single base off, so this may be a read error. The chain carries TRBV20-1 and TRBJ2-7; TRBD2 is a possible D gene (6 bases). V lost 3 bases to trimming and J lost 2 bases, with 8 bases between them. Germline CDR1 and CDR2: DFQATT and SNEGSKA (reference sequence). The CDR3 is made up of 12 amino acids. The CDR3 coding sequence is TGCAGTGCTAGCGGGAGCGCCTACGAGCAGTACTTC. Its translation is CSASGSAYEQYF.

This clonotype was observed many times. The CDR3 protein is CSARWAGVAVYNEQFF. CDR3 nucleotides: TGCAGTGCTAGATGGGCCGGGGTAGCGGTTTACAATGAGCAGTTCTTC. The chain has TRBV20-1 and TRBJ2-1, with D tentatively TRBD2 (6 bases). Deletions cut 2 bases from V and 4 bases from J, with 18 bases between. The CDR3 length is 16 residues. Germline V CDR1 and CDR2: DFQATT, SNEGSKA (reference sequence).

This clonotype was recorded a few times. V and J are TRBV5-6 and TRBJ1-6; maybe TRBD1 (5 bases). V was cut by 3 bases and J by 7 bases, with 11 bases left in between. The V gene's germline CDR1 is SGHDT and CDR2 YYEEEE. The CDR3 is 14 residues long. Here the CDR3 reads CASSWDVRNSPLHF. CDR3 coding DNA: TGTGCCAGCAGCTGGGACGTCCGGAATTCACCCCTCCACTTT. Full variable domain (remainder filled in from reference TRBV5-6 and TRBJ1-6): DAGVTQSPTHLIKTRGQQVTLRCSPKSGHDTVSWYQQALGQGPQFIFQYYEEEERQRGNFPDRFSGHQFPNYSSELNVNALLLGDSALYLCASSWDVRNSPLHFGNGTRLTVT.

This clonotype was recorded a few times. This chain links TRBV2 with TRBJ2-7; 11 bases map to TRBD2. Germline loops: CDR1 SNHLY, CDR2 FYNNEI. CDR3 length: 14 residues. V was pared by 7 bases and J by 2 bases, with 4 bases of the junction left unmatched. CDR3 bases: TGTGCCAGCAACCCGGGACTAGCGGCCTACGAGCAGTACTTC. This translates into CASNPGLAAYEQYF. Full variable domain (outside the CDR3, taken from reference TRBV2 and TRBJ2-7): EPEVTQTPSHQVTQMGQEVILRCVPISNHLYFYWYRQILGQKVEFLVSFYNNEISEKSEIFDDQFSVERPDGSNFTLKIRSTKLEDSAMYFCASNPGLAAYEQYFGPGTRLTVT.

This clonotype was seen repeatedly, ten times or more. The chain uses TRBV5-1 and TRBJ2-5; 9 bases match TRBD1. From germline, CDR1 is SGHRS and CDR2 YFSETQ. The ends lost 5 bases at V and 5 bases at J; junction bases unmatched: 7. The CDR3 spans 14 residues. This CDR3 reads CASRGTGGEETQYF. CDR3 nucleotides: TGCGCCAGCAGAGGTACAGGGGGCGAGGAGACCCAGTACTTC.

This clonotype was picked up many times. The chain has TRBV6-1 and TRBJ1-1; possibly TRBD1 for D (5 bases). V lost 6 bases and J 2 bases, leaving 19 bases between the germline ends. This CDR3 spans 16 amino acids. The germline V gene has CDR1 MNHNS and CDR2 SASEGT. For the CDR3, the DNA is TGTGCCAGCAGCCGGGACGGCGGAAGAGTTAACACTGAAGCTTTCTTT. This translates into CASSRDGGRVNTEAFF.

In this sample, this clonotype turned up a few times. The V and J genes are TRBV12-3 or TRBV12-4 and TRBJ1-4; TRBD1 matches 7 bases. Trimming at V came to 8 bases and at J to 0 bases, leaving 6 bases not matched to a gene. This CDR3 spans 15 amino acids. As DNA, the CDR3 is TGTGCCAGCCGGGACAGACTAGCAACTAATGAAAAACTGTTTTTT. This sequence encodes CASRDRLATNEKLFF.

The chain recombines TRBV20-1 with TRBJ2-1, with D tentatively TRBD1 (5 bases). Germline V gives CDR1 DFQATT, CDR2 SNEGSKA (reference sequence). CDR3 length: 15 amino acids. Trimming took 1 base from V and 2 from J, leaving 12 bases between them. The CDR3 region has the DNA TGCAGTGCTAGAGGCCCAGGGCTCCCCTACAATGAGCAGTTCTTC. Its translation is CSARGPGLPYNEQFF.

This clonotype was observed a handful of times. This chain connects TRBV10-3 to TRBJ2-5; 7 bases map to TRBD1. Trimming cost V 6 bases and J 0 bases; bases outside gene matches: 1. Looked up from germline, CDR1 is ENHRY and CDR2 is SYGVKD. The CDR3 consists of 13 residues. As DNA, the CDR3 is TGTGCCATCAGGGGACAGAACCAAGAGACCCAGTACTTC. Its translation: CAIRGQNQETQYF.

The sample holds a few counts of this clonotype. The chain is built from TRBV29-1 and TRBJ1-4; D might be TRBD1 (5 bases). Germline loops: CDR1 SQVTM, CDR2 ANQGSEA. The CDR3 length is 13 residues. The V and J ends lost 3 bases and 9 bases respectively, with 14 bases between them. CDR3 loop: CSVEHGPGQKLFF. The CDR3 DNA sequence: TGCAGCGTTGAGCATGGGCCGGGGCAAAAACTGTTTTTT.

CDR3 DNA: TGTGCCAGCAGTTTGCAGGGAGTCTATCAGCCCCAGCATTTT. The encoded protein is CASSLQGVYQPQHF. The V call is TRBV12-3 or TRBV12-4, the J call TRBJ1-5; tentative D call: TRBD1 (5 bases). This CDR3 comprises 14 residues. The V gene lost 3 bases and the J gene lost 5 bases, with 11 bases spanning the gap.

The chain employs TRBV20-1 and TRBJ2-7, with 9 nucleotides matching TRBD2. Trimming removed 4 bases from V and 6 bases from J; junction bases left unmatched: 4. The germline CDR1 and CDR2 sequences are DFQATT and SNEGSKA (reference sequence). The CDR3 covers 12 residues. CDR3 bases: TGCAGTGCTATGGGACTAGCTTCCGAGCAGTACTTC. The encoded protein is CSAMGLASEQYF.

This clonotype has ten or more counts. V and J are TRBV7-9 and TRBJ2-1, with no clear D. The ends were cut back, 5 bases at V and 10 bases at J, with 12 bases in the middle. This CDR3 has 12 amino acids. CDR1 and CDR2 (germline): SEHNR, FQNEAQ (reference sequence). CDR3: CASSQPPTEQFF. DNA for the CDR3: TGTGCCAGCAGCCAGCCCCCGACGGAGCAGTTCTTC.

In this sample, this clonotype turned up a few times. The rearrangement uses TRBV2 and TRBJ1-5; the D gene is possibly TRBD1 (5 bases). This CDR3 region has 14 residues. In germline, CDR1 is SNHLY, CDR2 FYNNEI. V was cut by 1 base and J by 7 bases, with 11 bases left in between. The CDR3 region is CASSEDWGFQPQHF. As DNA, the CDR3 is TGTGCCAGCAGTGAAGATTGGGGGTTCCAGCCCCAGCATTTT.

This rearrangement joins TRBV7-8 to TRBJ2-7, with 8 bases lining up with TRBD1. The CDR3 is 13 amino acids. Per the germline V gene, CDR1 is SGHVS and CDR2 is FQNEAQ. Trimming at V came to 3 bases and at J to 6 bases, leaving 4 bases not matched to a gene. CDR3 coding DNA: TGTGCCAGCAGCTTGGACAGGGCATCCGAGCAGTACTTC. Protein sequence: CASSLDRASEQYF.

The chain recombines TRBV12-3 or TRBV12-4 with TRBJ2-5; 12 bases align to TRBD2. This CDR3 contains 15 residues. The V gene end was trimmed by 4 bases and the J gene end by 5 bases; junction bases not matched to a gene: 5. The CDR3 bases are TGTGCCAGCAGTTCGTCGGGACTAGCGGGCGAGACCCAGTACTTC. Its translation is CASSSSGLAGETQYF.

This clonotype was picked up many times. The chain has TRBV9 and TRBJ2-1; TRBD2 matches at 14 bases. The CDR3 is 15 amino acids. V shed 5 bases and J 9 bases; nucleotides not matched to a gene: 7. The germline gives CDR1 SGDLS, CDR2 YYNGEE. CDR3 in amino acids: CASRKTSGRAPEQFF. The CDR3 DNA sequence: TGTGCCAGCAGAAAGACTAGCGGGAGGGCCCCTGAGCAGTTCTTC.